This T cell receptor beta chain was sequenced during a study of blood T cell repertoires in COVID-19. As for the study in general: Sites in the United States, Italy and Spain provided acute and convalescent COVID-19 samples. In each case, the material was cDNA or gDNA derived from T cells, B-cell-depleted T cells, or PBMCs.

This CDR3 is built from 14 residues. CDR1 is SGDLS and CDR2 is YYNGEE in the germline V gene. After removal of 3 bases from V and 4 bases from J, the junction contained 5 bases not matched to a gene. Per the original data handling: The assay estimated nucleated cells by amplifying reference gene primers. The protocol was immunoSEQ multiplex PCR, while the TCRdb copy is restricted to in-frame clones and leaves out a portion. V, J and clone size are those of that table, while D and trimming were read from the DNA. The sample includes fewer than 90,000 clones, 72% of them seen just once. This clonotype was sampled from a woman older than 75 with acute or convalescent COVID-19. The specimen sequenced was peripheral blood. The V gene is TRBV9, the J gene TRBJ1-1; 8 positions match TRBD1. The CDR3 loop is CASSGDQGATEAFF. The CDR3, as DNA: TGTGCCAGCAGCGGGGACCAGGGGGCCACTGAAGCTTTCTTT.